This TCR beta chain was obtained from a study of T cells in Graves' hyperthyroidism and ophthalmopathy. Study conclusions and caveats: Median prediction lead before ophthalmopathy onset was 5 to 7.5 months with the model. Appearing also in blood were most of the thyroid clonotypes expanded above 0.001.

Amplified TCR beta CDR3 regions derived from RNA transcripts. Researchers ran a first-round RT-PCR on the TCR CDR3 using the HTBI primer set. From the multiplex PCR reads, TCRdb called clonotypes with MiXCR, one entry per CDR3 protein. The data contain nearly 750,000 distinct CDR3 sequences, approximately 36% of them singletons. CDR3 length equals 15 residues. Germline loops: CDR1 SGDLS, CDR2 YYNGEE. Trimming removed 2 bases at V and 3 bases at J, with 13 bases between. Absent ophthalmopathy progression within 18 months defined stable Graves' hyperthyroidism. PBMCs were collected from a roughly 9.7 ml volume of fresh peripheral blood. Points on this clonotype: Its target is unknown.

V gene TRBV9 combines with J gene TRBJ2-3; possibly TRBD1 or TRBD2 for D (5 bases each). This clonotype was sampled from a woman in her thirties or forties with Graves' hyperthyroidism. The sequencing sample was made of blood. The CDR3 DNA is TGTGCCAGCAGCGTTCAGGGAGATATGACAGATACGCAGTATTTT. It specifies CASSVQGDMTDTQYF.